Detailed here is one T cell receptor (beta chain). This specimen belongs to a study of sequential checkpoint blockade in melanoma. The treatment here: randomized to nivolumab then ipilimumab (arm A) or the reverse (arm B). TCRdb's copy holds only in-frame clones and misses some; the assay was immunoSEQ multiplex PCR. The repertoire holds tens of thousands of clones, with 85% to 90% as singletons. The CDR3 contains 15 residues. Germline CDR1 reads MNHEY; CDR2 reads SMNVEV (reference sequence). V was trimmed by 0 bases and J by 11 bases, leaving 14 bases between them. This receptor was obtained from a human donor with melanoma. The specimen was CD8+ T cells sorted from blood (inferred from file names), collected from a patient given nivolumab and ipilimumab in sequence. The J gene is TRBJ1-6, the V gene TRBV27; D gene unclear. CDR3 in DNA: TGTGCCAGCAGTTTATCGGCCGGGAGGTCTCCACCCCTCCACTTT. Encoded protein: CASSLSAGRSPPLHF.